This T cell receptor (beta chain) is drawn from a study of blood T cells in healthy people across ages (dated by TCRdb to the mid-2010s). Study-wide context: In model experiments, template switching captured roughly one uniquely barcoded TCR beta cDNA molecule for every two T cells. Using deep sequencing normalized with unique cDNA molecular identifiers, the study measured how TCR beta repertoire diversity changes with age. The donors were split into four age groups: young (average 16 years), middle-aged (about 40), aged (62) and long-lived (about 82). Using the same blood draw, the study looked at two additional independent replicas of 1 million unique cDNA reads for two donors, one aged 18 to 30 and the other aged 80 or older. Overall study outcomes, separate from this receptor: Because donor CMV infection status was unknown, age-related changes in expanded clonotypes were potentially confounded. Observed TCR beta diversity per million T cells fell roughly linearly with age, and a significant reduction was already apparent by age around 39. Compared with the aged group, more naive CD4+ T cells, fewer expanded clones and increased TCR diversity were shown by the long-lived group, suggesting age selection. Estimates of total diversity based on one million sequenced T cells were regarded as lower bounds and as underestimates. Bulk unsorted PBMC profiling prevented conclusive comparison of naive and antigen-experienced compartments. Observed TCR beta diversity correlated strongly with the percentage of naive T cells measured by flow cytometry.

Donors were approximately 42 systemically healthy Caucasian individuals from Russia aged roughly 6 to 95 years. Each donor gave ten milliliters of peripheral blood, drawn into EDTA-treated Vacutainer tubes. Ficoll-Paque density-gradient centrifugation was used to isolate PBMCs, with at least 6.5 million per sample. Total RNA was extracted from PBMCs with Trizol reagent, with at least 5 micrograms obtained per sample. For every donor, an aliquot of PBMCs went through flow cytometry to measure the percentages of naive CD45RAhigh/CD27high T cells. As concerns this clonotype: Its antigen is currently not known. Base-call qualities are not available, and no considerably larger clone is one nucleotide away.

The library relied on 5' RACE. TCRdb shows the sequencer as Illumina HiSeq 2500. The second PCR ran for about 6 to 11 cycles and used a J-beta primer mix along with a sample-barcoded 5' primer. A unique molecular identifier was introduced onto each TCR beta cDNA molecule by a template-switch 5' adaptor carrying 12 random nucleotides. At least 3 million CDR3-containing paired-end reads were obtained from each sample. First-strand cDNA was synthesized from all RNA with the Mint cDNA synthesis kit, primed by a TRBC-specific oligonucleotide. After uracil-DNA glycosylase treatment, a first 18-cycle PCR used universal primers M1SS and BC2_uni_R on all cDNA. As for the original processing: For normalization, 1 million high-quality reads were randomly selected from each sample, with every read carrying a distinct molecular identifier. Instead of being binned into consensus sequences, reads with shared molecular identifiers were discarded. MiTCR, with a Q25 quality threshold and the strictest error-elimination algorithm, was used for CDR3 identification, clonotype clustering and error correction. A nonparametric unseen species model using Euler transformation provided a lower-bound estimate of total TCR beta diversity. TCRdb itself trimmed the public reads at Q25 with fastp, ran MiXCR and retained productive beta chains. Each CDR3 protein appears once, grouped with its most common genes and DNA. It is TCRdb's table, rather than the study itself, that gives the V and J calls and clone size. The sample data list over 750,000 distinct CDR3 sequences, and 20% to 25% of these were observed just once. The top ten constitute around 9.2% of the sample.

V is shortened by 0 bases, J by 3 bases, and the region joining them spans 9 bases. According to the germline V gene (reference sequence), CDR1 reads MNHEY and CDR2 reads SMNVEV. There are 14 amino acids in the CDR3, from cysteine to phenylalanine inclusive. Only the CDR3 DNA is retained, 42 bases long and in frame from the first base. These data also formed part of another study, on T cells of mothers and their children. Looking at the second paper: Donors were nine systemically healthy Caucasian individuals: three mothers and their six children. cDNA synthesis consumed the entire amount of extracted RNA, loaded at around 1.5 ug RNA in each 15 ul reaction. In the second PCR, sample barcodes and 2-4 random nucleotides were introduced via the M1S primer. Over 9.5 million TCR beta CDR3 reads were obtained for each mother, and 2.5 million to 3.5 million reads were obtained for each child. In both related and unrelated pairs, thymic selection shapes the output of TCR recombination in a similar way, with inherited differences having only a minor effect. Normalized repertoire overlap was always slightly but never significantly higher in related than unrelated mother-child pairs. With a sensitivity of around 97 clones per million clonotypes, no persistent microchimeric T cell clones were detected. Deep NGS was used in the study to compare the TCR beta repertoires of mothers and children and to look for features that separate related mother-child pairs from unrelated individuals. Mothers averaged roughly 40 +/- 4 years of age and children averaged 11 +/- 4 years. After adapters were ligated using NEBNext reagents, the libraries underwent 100+100 nt paired-end sequencing on an Illumina HiSeq 2000. To prevent cross-contamination, the mother and child libraries were prepared a month apart and were sequenced in separate runs. For each donor, between roughly 450,000 and 2,100,000 distinct TCR beta clonotypes were identified. Naive TCR beta clonotypes were estimated from low-frequency clonotypes matched to each donor's FACS-determined naive share, without sorting.

This sequence originates from a boy between 10 and 17 years old in good health. The sequencing sample was made of blood. The sequence joins TRBV27 to TRBJ2-7; no D gene call is confident. This receptor carries the CDR3 CASSLSNRYYEQYF. The bases are TGTGCCAGCAGTTTATCGAATAGATACTACGAGCAGTACTTC.